The 24 T cell receptor beta chains reported below all come from one sample, sequenced in a study of blood T cells in healthy people across ages. PCR was performed a second time for 7 to 11 cycles using a sample-barcoded 5' primer and a J-beta primer mix. A single record per CDR3 protein comes from TCRdb applying MiXCR to the 5' RACE reads. The table shows about 1.5 million distinct CDR3 sequences, with roughly two fifths occurring only once. Sample: blood. These receptors were taken from a woman younger than 30 in good health.

This clonotype has only a few counts. The CDR3 loop is CATSRRTSRSYEQYF. For the CDR3, the DNA is TGTGCCACCAGCAGACGGACGTCCAGGTCGTATGAGCAGTACTTC. This rearrangement joins TRBV15 to TRBJ2-7; D uncertain. Between the trimmed V and J ends, which lost 2 bases and 7 bases, there was a span of 18 bases. Germline CDR1 and CDR2: LNHNV and YYDKDF (reference sequence). The CDR3 totals 15 residues.

This chain uses TRBV20-1 with TRBJ1-6; D remains ambiguous. V was shortened by 5 bases and J by 0 bases, with 23 bases between the two germline ends. CDR3 length: 19 amino acids. Germline CDR1 is DFQATT and CDR2 is SNEGSKA (reference sequence). Here the CDR3 reads CSAFDRGPPQSSYNSPLHF. In DNA form, the CDR3 reads TGCAGTGCTTTTGACCGAGGACCTCCTCAAAGCTCCTATAATTCACCCCTCCACTTT.

The chain has TRBV7-6 and TRBJ1-3, with D possibly TRBD1 on 5 matching bases. Germline assignment: CDR1 SGHVS and CDR2 FNYEAQ. This CDR3 contains 16 residues. V shed 3 bases and J shed 0 bases, with 12 bases lying between them. The CDR3 loop is CASSFLDSGSGNTIYF. CDR3 sequence (DNA): TGTGCCAGCAGCTTCCTTGACAGCGGCTCTGGAAACACCATATATTTT.

This sequence joins TRBV3-1 and TRBJ1-3, with no clear D. The CDR3 loop spans 15 amino acids. Trimming shortened V by 0 bases and J by 1 base, and 7 bases separated the two germline ends. Per the germline V gene, CDR1 is LGHDT and CDR2 is YNNKEL (reference sequence). DNA for the CDR3: TGTGCCAGCAGCCAAGAAGGAACTTCTGGAAACACCATATATTTT. Protein product: CASSQEGTSGNTIYF. The whole variable domain, filled in from reference TRBV3-1 and TRBJ1-3, reads DTAVSQTPKYLVTQMGNDKSIKCEQNLGHDTMYWYKQDSKKFLKIMFSYNNKELIINETVPNRFSPKSPDKAHLNLHINSLELGDSAVYFCASSQEGTSGNTIYFGEGSWLTVV.

The chain uses TRBV7-2 and TRBJ2-5, with D perhaps TRBD2 (5 bases). The CDR3 loop spans 14 amino acids. Germline V lookup: CDR1 SGHTA, CDR2 FQGNSA. Trimming pared 5 bases from V and 11 bases from J, leaving 21 bases between. CDR3 amino acids: CASSPGVGYNEQYF. The CDR3 DNA sequence: TGTGCCAGCAGCCCCGGGGTGGGTTACAATGAGCAGTACTTC. The whole variable domain, filled in from reference TRBV7-2 and TRBJ2-5, reads GAGVSQSPSNKVTEKGKDVELRCDPISGHTALYWYRQSLGQGLEFLIYFQGNSAPDKSGLPSDRFSAERTGGSVSTLTIQRTQQEDSAVYLCASSPGVGYNEQYFGPGTRLLVL.

This clonotype has only one observation. The rearrangement uses TRBV5-5 and TRBJ1-4; TRBD1 matches at 7 bases. The CDR3 has 15 residues. Germline CDR1 and CDR2: SGHKS and YYEKEE (reference sequence). Trimming removed 4 bases from V and 7 bases from J; junction bases left unmatched: 10. Written as DNA, the CDR3 is TGTGCCAGCAGCCTCGGACAGGCCGCCCGTGAAAAACTGTTTTTT. It yields the protein CASSLGQAAREKLFF.

This clonotype was seen only a few times. An end of the junction does not agree with germline; a read error may underlie this. This chain uses TRBV29-1 with TRBJ2-1; D not resolved. Germline values: CDR1 SQVTM, CDR2 ANQGSEA. This CDR3 spans 11 amino acids. CDR3 sequence: CSVEGMDEQFF. The CDR3 region has the DNA TGCAGCGTCGAAGGAATGGATGAGCAGTTCTTC.

This clonotype has only a few counts. The V and J genes are TRBV20-1 and TRBJ2-5; D is unresolved. The V and J ends lost 6 bases and 5 bases respectively, with 13 bases between them. Germline CDR1 DFQATT, CDR2 SNEGSKA (reference sequence). The CDR3 spans 12 residues. CDR3 region: CSALGIGETQYF. For the CDR3, the DNA is TGCAGTGCCTTGGGGATTGGGGAGACCCAGTACTTC.

The chain carries TRBV4-3 and TRBJ1-2; D is undetermined. Germline V gene sequence: CDR1 LGHNA, CDR2 YSLEER. Between the trimmed V and J ends, which lost 0 bases and 5 bases, there was a span of 10 bases. The CDR3 length is 14 residues. The chain's CDR3 is CASSQERQAYGYTF. The CDR3 DNA reads as TGCGCCAGCAGCCAAGAAAGGCAGGCTTATGGCTACACCTTC.

This clonotype was seen a handful of times. The rearrangement joins TRBV28 to TRBJ1-1; D remains ambiguous. The CDR3 runs 13 residues. Trimming cost V 5 bases and J 7 bases, with 14 bases left between them. CDR1 and CDR2 (germline): MDHEN, SYDVKM. CDR3 nucleotide sequence: TGTGCCAGCAGTCCCCTCGGGGAGGGTGAAGCTTTCTTT. This encodes CASSPLGEGEAFF. The variable domain in full, with the rest retrieved from reference TRBV28 and TRBJ1-1, is DVKVTQSSRYLVKRTGEKVFLECVQDMDHENMFWYRQDPGLGLRLIYFSYDVKMKEKGDIPEGYSVSREKKERFSLILESASTNQTSMYLCASSPLGEGEAFFGQGTRLTVV.

This rearrangement joins TRBV24-1 to TRBJ2-1; TRBD2 aligns across 11 bases. This CDR3 contains 16 residues. The ends lost 3 bases at V and 8 bases at J; junction bases unmatched: 8. Germline CDR1 and CDR2: KGHDR and SFDVKD. For the CDR3, the DNA is TGTGCCACCAGTGATCGTCTAGCGGGAGGTTTCCATGAGCAGTTCTTC. It specifies CATSDRLAGGFHEQFF.

This clonotype occurred a few times. V usage is TRBV14 and J usage is TRBJ2-3; the match to TRBD2 covers 8 bases. The CDR3 has 17 residues. Germline values: CDR1 SGHDN, CDR2 FVKESK. V was pared by 3 bases and J by 4 bases, with 12 bases of the junction left unmatched. DNA for the CDR3: TGTGCCAGCAGCCATCTTCTCCCGGGAGGGCTTGCAGATACGCAGTATTTT. Its protein is CASSHLLPGGLADTQYF.

This clonotype has only a few counts. This CDR3 is CASSGLAGDRQETQYF. The CDR3 region has the DNA TGTGCCAGCTCGGGACTAGCGGGAGATCGCCAAGAGACCCAGTACTTC. V usage is TRBV6-5 and J usage is TRBJ2-5; TRBD2 matches at 14 bases. Germline V gene data show CDR1 as MNHEY and CDR2 as SVGAGI. This CDR3 spans 16 amino acids. Trimming cost V 8 bases and J 1 base; bases outside gene matches: 6.

V gene TRBV7-9 combines with J gene TRBJ1-2; TRBD1 agrees at 7 bases. The CDR3 is 13 amino acids. Germline V gene lookup returns CDR1 SEHNR and CDR2 FQNEAQ (reference sequence). The junction had 6 bases not matched to a gene; V was cut back by 8 bases and J by 3 bases. This CDR3 is CASGLTGYYGYTF. CDR3 DNA: TGTGCCAGCGGATTGACAGGGTACTATGGCTACACCTTC.

The chain combines TRBV3-1 with TRBJ1-1; D gene uncertain. The CDR3 has 13 amino acids. The germline V gene encodes CDR1 LGHDT and CDR2 YNNKEL (reference sequence). Between the trimmed V and J ends, which lost 1 base and 6 bases, there was a span of 9 bases. CDR3 residues: CASSQAQIAEAFF. CDR3 coding DNA: TGTGCCAGCAGCCAAGCGCAGATCGCTGAAGCTTTCTTT.

The CDR3 nucleotides read TGTGCCTCCCAGGGGGCAACTAATGAAAAACTGTTTTTT. It codes for CASQGATNEKLFF. The J gene is TRBJ1-4, the V gene TRBV30; 7 positions agree with TRBD1. CDR1 GTSNPN and CDR2 SVGIG come from the germline V gene (reference sequence). Trimming took 7 bases from V and 0 from J; bases not matched to a gene: 2. This CDR3 contains 13 residues.

V gene TRBV4-3 combines with J gene TRBJ2-7; TRBD2 aligns across 12 bases. Per the germline V gene, CDR1 is LGHNA and CDR2 is YSLEER. The CDR3 is 18 amino acids. V lost 0 bases and J lost 1; bases outside the gene matches: 7. The CDR3: CASSQDRVTSGSSYEQYF. The CDR3 DNA follows: TGCGCCAGCAGCCAAGATCGGGTGACTAGCGGGAGTTCCTACGAGCAGTACTTC.

The chain uses TRBV7-9 and TRBJ2-7; D perhaps matches TRBD1 (7 bases). The germline V gene encodes CDR1 SEHNR and CDR2 FQNEAQ (reference sequence). CDR3 size: 15 residues. The V end lost 2 bases, the J end lost 4 bases, and 15 bases lay between the germline ends. CDR3 protein: CASSLSGQEGYEQYF. CDR3 sequence (DNA): TGTGCCAGCAGCTTAAGTGGACAGGAGGGGTACGAGCAGTACTTC.

V gene TRBV27 combines with J gene TRBJ2-3, with a possible D match to TRBD2 (6 bases). The CDR3 covers 15 residues. Germline CDR1 reads MNHEY; CDR2 reads SMNVEV (reference sequence). Trimming removed 6 bases from V and 3 bases from J, with 16 bases in between. The CDR3 sequence: CASSPGEVGTDTQYF. The CDR3 DNA reads TGTGCCAGCAGCCCCGGGGAGGTAGGAACAGATACGCAGTATTTT.

This clonotype was detected once. This rearrangement joins TRBV28 to TRBJ2-7; D is ambiguous. The ends were cut back, 5 bases at V and 0 bases at J, with 14 bases in the middle. The length of the CDR3 is 15 residues. CDR1 is MDHEN and CDR2 is SYDVKM in the germline V gene. The CDR3 nucleotides are TGTGCCAGCAGTCATCAACATCTACCCTCCTACGAGCAGTACTTC. Its translation: CASSHQHLPSYEQYF.

This clonotype was picked up a small number of times. The chain uses TRBV12-5 and TRBJ2-1, with D possibly being TRBD2 (6 bases). With 0 bases removed from V and 7 bases from J, the gap between germline ends came to 13 bases. This CDR3 has 15 amino acids. Germline V gives CDR1 LGHNT, CDR2 FRNRAP. In nucleotides, the CDR3 is TGTGCTAGTGGTTTGGTACATGGAGGGAGGAATGAGCAGTTCTTC. Residues: CASGLVHGGRNEQFF.

This clonotype was detected a few times. The V and J genes are TRBV6-5 and TRBJ2-5, with D possibly matching TRBD1 (6 bases). The CDR3 totals 14 residues. Trimming took 5 bases from V and 5 from J, leaving 15 bases between them. The germline V gene encodes CDR1 MNHEY and CDR2 SVGAGI. CDR3 protein: CASSGRQVGETQYF. The CDR3 bases are TGTGCCAGCAGTGGGAGACAGGTCGGGGAGACCCAGTACTTC.

The V call is TRBV6-2 or TRBV6-3, the J call TRBJ1-2; D remains unclear. The CDR3 extends over 15 amino acids. In germline, CDR1 is MNHEY, CDR2 SVGEGT. V was pared by 6 bases and J by 4 bases, with 18 bases between. The CDR3 sequence: CASSDRAKGGYGYTF. DNA for the CDR3: TGTGCCAGCAGCGATAGGGCTAAAGGCGGCTATGGCTACACCTTC.

The chain couples TRBV12-3 or TRBV12-4 to TRBJ2-4; D is uncertain. The J call is uncertain, as TRBJ2-7 better fits the DNA end. This CDR3 contains 12 residues. The CDR3 DNA follows: TGTGCCAGCAGTTTATATTTCCACGAGCAGTACTTC. It yields the protein CASSLYFHEQYF.